The T cell receptor beta chain under discussion was sequenced for a study of OX40 agonist ivuxolimab in advanced cancers. Assay used: immunoSEQ multiplex PCR; TCRdb lists only in-frame clones, some missing. Seen here are about 84,000 clones, 89% observed once, and the top ten hold under 0.25%. The V gene lost 0 bases and the J gene lost 4 bases, with 12 bases spanning the gap. From germline, CDR1 is GTSNPN and CDR2 SVGIG (reference sequence). This CDR3 is built from 14 residues. Patients with a history of autoimmune disease or on systemic immunosuppression were excluded. About this clone itself: Its antigen is unknown.

Overall study results and limits: More expanded clones were found, on average, in CD8+ than in CD4+ T cells.

The specimen was CD4+ or CD8+ T cells sorted from blood, collected in a trial of the OX40 agonist ivuxolimab. The source of this sequence is an adult with an advanced solid tumor such as melanoma, head and neck, liver or kidney cancer. The chain combines TRBV30 with TRBJ2-5; possibly TRBD1 for D (6 bases). In DNA, the CDR3 is TGTGCCTGGAGTGTAATGGGGGCCGGAGAGACCCAGTACTTC. This gives the protein CAWSVMGAGETQYF.